This T cell receptor beta chain was recorded in a study of blood T cell repertoires in COVID-19 (TCRdb year 2020). For the wider study: Samples covering the acute and convalescent phases of COVID-19 were provided by collaborators in the United States, Italy and Spain. The samples were drawn from the first 160 participants of the ongoing ImmuneRACE study and from over 950 subjects provided by 6 global collaborators. Sample metadata almost always included a de-identified subject ID, COVID-19 status, age in years and sex. The material from the prospective study consisted of cDNA or gDNA derived from T cells, B-cell-depleted T cells, or PBMCs. HLA class I and class II types, where available, came from metadata supplied by the sample provider rather than from assay-based typing. The repertoires were made available in a free public database intended to serve as a resource for research on the immune response to SARS-CoV-2. Subjects who had been exposed to COVID-19, were actively infected with it, or had recovered from it provided the deeply sampled blood TCRbeta repertoires that made up the dataset.

A second Seattle source provided samples from volunteer blood donors who had recovered from COVID-19. Collaborating institutions collected whole blood in K2EDTA tubes following their own protocols. Collaborator samples were shipped for TCRbeta analysis as frozen whole blood, isolated PBMCs, or DNA extracted from either sample type. V gives up 4 bases and J gives up 7 bases, and the segment between their germline ends measures 19 bases. The CDR3 runs 14 amino acids, cysteine and phenylalanine included. The DNA shown is the 42-base CDR3, in frame from base 1. According to the germline V gene, CDR1 reads SQVTM and CDR2 reads ANQGSEA. TCRbeta CDR3 regions were amplified from genomic DNA by means of the immunoSEQ Assay, a bias-controlled multiplex PCR. In the authors' own workflow: The number of nucleated cells in each sample was estimated by amplification of reference gene primers within the assay. Sequence reads were collapsed and filtered to measure the absolute abundance of every unique TCRbeta CDR3 rearrangement. For each sample, productive Simpson clonality was calculated as the square root of Simpson's diversity index over productive rearrangements. In its TCRdb copy, this immuneACCESS table keeps in-frame sequences only and misses some clones. Where compared with another copy, unresolved V genes explain less than half of these, and the others have no known cause. D and trimming come from the DNA, and the V and J calls and clone size come from that table. The sample profile shows a few hundred thousand clones; about 79% of them were found once. Approximately 1.3% of the sample is held by the ten biggest clonotypes.

To note about this clone: The antigen it binds to is not known. Base qualities are not recorded, but no much larger clone differs from it by a single base.

Results and caveats for the whole study, not just this receptor: The quantity of clinical and demographic metadata differed by source and by participant and was supplied without curation.

The receptor was derived from a woman in her 40s who had recovered from COVID-19. This receptor chain uses TRBV29-1 and TRBJ2-5; confidence is insufficient to name the D gene. Sequencing input: peripheral blood. This receptor has the CDR3 CSVVSVLIPRTQYF. In nucleotides, the sequence is TGCAGCGTTGTGAGTGTGTTAATCCCTCGGACCCAGTACTTC.